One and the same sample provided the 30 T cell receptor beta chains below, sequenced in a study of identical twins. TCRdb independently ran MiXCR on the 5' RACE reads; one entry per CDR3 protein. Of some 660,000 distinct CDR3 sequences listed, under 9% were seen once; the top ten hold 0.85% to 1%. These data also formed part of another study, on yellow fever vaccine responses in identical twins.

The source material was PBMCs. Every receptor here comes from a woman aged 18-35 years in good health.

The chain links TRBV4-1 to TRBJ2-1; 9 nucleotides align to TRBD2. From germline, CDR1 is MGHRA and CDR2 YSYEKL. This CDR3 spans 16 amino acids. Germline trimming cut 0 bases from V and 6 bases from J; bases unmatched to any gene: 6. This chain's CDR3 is CASSQEGGGVGNEQFF. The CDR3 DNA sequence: TGCGCCAGCAGCCAAGAAGGCGGGGGGGTCGGCAATGAGCAGTTCTTC.

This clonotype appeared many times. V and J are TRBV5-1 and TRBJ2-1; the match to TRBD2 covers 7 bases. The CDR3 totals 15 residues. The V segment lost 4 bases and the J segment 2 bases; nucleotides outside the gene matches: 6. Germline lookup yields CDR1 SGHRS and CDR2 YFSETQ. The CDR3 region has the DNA TGCGCCAGCAGCGGAACTAGCGAGGCCTACAATGAGCAGTTCTTC. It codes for CASSGTSEAYNEQFF.

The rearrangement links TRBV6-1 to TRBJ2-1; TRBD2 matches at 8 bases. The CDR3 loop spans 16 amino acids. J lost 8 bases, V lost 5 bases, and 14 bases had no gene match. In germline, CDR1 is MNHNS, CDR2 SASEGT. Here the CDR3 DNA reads TGTGCCAGCAGTCCCACCCAGCGGGAGAGGTTCCATGAGCAGTTCTTC. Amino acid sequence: CASSPTQRERFHEQFF.

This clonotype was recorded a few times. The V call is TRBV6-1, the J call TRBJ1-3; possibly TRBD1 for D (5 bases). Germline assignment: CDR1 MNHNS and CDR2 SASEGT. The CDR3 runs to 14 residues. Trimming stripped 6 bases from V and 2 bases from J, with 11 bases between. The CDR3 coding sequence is TGTGCCAGCAGGGGGGGGTACGCTGGAAACACCATATATTTT. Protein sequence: CASRGGYAGNTIYF.

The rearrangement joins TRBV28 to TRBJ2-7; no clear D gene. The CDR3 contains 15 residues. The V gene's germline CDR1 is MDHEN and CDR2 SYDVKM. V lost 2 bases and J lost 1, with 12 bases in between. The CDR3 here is CASSLTDRFSYEQYF. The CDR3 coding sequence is TGTGCCAGCAGTTTAACGGACCGCTTTTCCTACGAGCAGTACTTC.

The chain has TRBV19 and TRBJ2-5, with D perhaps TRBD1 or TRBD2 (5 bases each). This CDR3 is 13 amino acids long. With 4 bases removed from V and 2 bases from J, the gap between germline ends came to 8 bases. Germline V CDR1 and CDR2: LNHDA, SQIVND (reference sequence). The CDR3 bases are TGTGCCAGTAGTACCGGGACGCAAGAGACCCAGTACTTC. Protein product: CASSTGTQETQYF. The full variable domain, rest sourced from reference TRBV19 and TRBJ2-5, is DGGITQSPKYLFRKEGQNVTLSCEQNLNHDAMYWYRQDPGQGLRLIYYSQIVNDFQKGDIAEGYSVSREKKESFPLTVTSAQKNPTAFYLCASSTGTQETQYFGPGTRLLVL.

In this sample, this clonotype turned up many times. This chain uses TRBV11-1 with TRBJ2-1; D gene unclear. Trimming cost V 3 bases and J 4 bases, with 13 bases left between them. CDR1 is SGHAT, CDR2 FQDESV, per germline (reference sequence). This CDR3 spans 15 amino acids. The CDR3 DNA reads TGTGCCAGCAGCTTTGATACAGAGTATTACAATGAGCAGTTCTTC. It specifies CASSFDTEYYNEQFF.

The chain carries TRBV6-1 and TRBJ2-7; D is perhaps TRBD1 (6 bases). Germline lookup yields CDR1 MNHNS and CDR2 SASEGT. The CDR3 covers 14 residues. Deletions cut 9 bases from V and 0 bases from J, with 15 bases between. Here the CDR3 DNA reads TGTGCCAGTCAGGCAGGGGCTAGCTCCTACGAGCAGTACTTC. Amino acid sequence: CASQAGASSYEQYF.

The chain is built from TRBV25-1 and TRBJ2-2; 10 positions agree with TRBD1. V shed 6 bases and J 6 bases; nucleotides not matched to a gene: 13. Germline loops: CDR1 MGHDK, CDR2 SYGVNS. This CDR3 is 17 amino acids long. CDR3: CASSDTRDRGSPGELFF. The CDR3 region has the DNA TGTGCCAGCAGCGACACCCGGGACAGGGGATCTCCCGGGGAGCTGTTTTTT. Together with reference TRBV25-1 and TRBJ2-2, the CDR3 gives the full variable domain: EADIYQTPRYLVIGTGKKITLECSQTMGHDKMYWYQQDPGMELHLIHYSYGVNSTEKGDLSSESTVSRIRTEHFPLTLESARPSHTSQYLCASSDTRDRGSPGELFFGEGSRLTVL.

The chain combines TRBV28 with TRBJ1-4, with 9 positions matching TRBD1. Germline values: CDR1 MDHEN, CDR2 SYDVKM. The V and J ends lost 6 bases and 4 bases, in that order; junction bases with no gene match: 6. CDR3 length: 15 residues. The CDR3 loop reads CASSSLTGGNEKLFF. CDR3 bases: TGTGCCAGCAGCTCCTTGACAGGGGGTAATGAAAAACTGTTTTTT.

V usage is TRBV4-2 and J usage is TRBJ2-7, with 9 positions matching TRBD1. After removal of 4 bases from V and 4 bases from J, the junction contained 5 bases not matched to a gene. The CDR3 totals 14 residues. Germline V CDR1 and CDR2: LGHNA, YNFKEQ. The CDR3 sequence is CASSPRTGEYEQYF. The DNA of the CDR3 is TGTGCCAGCAGCCCCCGGACAGGGGAGTACGAGCAGTACTTC.

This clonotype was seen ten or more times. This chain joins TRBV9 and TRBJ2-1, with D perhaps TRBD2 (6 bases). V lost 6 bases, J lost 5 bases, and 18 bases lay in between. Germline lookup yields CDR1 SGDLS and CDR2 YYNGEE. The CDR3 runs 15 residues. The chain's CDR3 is CASTVDISGNNEQFF. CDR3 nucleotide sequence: TGTGCCAGCACCGTGGATATTAGCGGAAACAATGAGCAGTTCTTC.

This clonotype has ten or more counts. The chain's CDR3 is CASSLGLAAPSYEQYF. The CDR3 DNA follows: TGTGCCAGCAGCTTAGGGCTAGCGGCCCCCTCCTACGAGCAGTACTTC. The rearrangement joins TRBV7-8 to TRBJ2-7; 7 positions agree with TRBD2. In germline, CDR1 is SGHVS, CDR2 FQNEAQ. V was clipped by 1 base and J by 0 bases; unmatched bases: 6. The CDR3 has 16 amino acids.

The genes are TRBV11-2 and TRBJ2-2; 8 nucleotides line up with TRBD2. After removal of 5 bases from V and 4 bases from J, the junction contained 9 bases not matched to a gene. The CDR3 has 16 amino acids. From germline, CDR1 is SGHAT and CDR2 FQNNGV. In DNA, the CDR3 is TGTGCCAGCAGCAGACGCGGGGGGCCGGGCACCGGGGAGCTGTTTTTT. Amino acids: CASSRRGGPGTGELFF.

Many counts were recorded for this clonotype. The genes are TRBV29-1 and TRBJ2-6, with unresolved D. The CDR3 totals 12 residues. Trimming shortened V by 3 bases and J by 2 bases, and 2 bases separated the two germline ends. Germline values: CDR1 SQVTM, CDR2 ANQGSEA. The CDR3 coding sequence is TGCAGCGTTGACCCTGGGGCCAACGTCCTGACTTTC. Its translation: CSVDPGANVLTF.

The CDR3 DNA is TGTGCCAGCAGCTTAGGGACAGCAAATTCCTACGAGCAGTACTTC. Translation: CASSLGTANSYEQYF. The chain has TRBV7-3 and TRBJ2-7; TRBD1 matches at 7 bases. The CDR3 totals 15 residues. The germline V gene has CDR1 SGHTA and CDR2 FQGTGA. V lost 2 bases to trimming and J lost 1 base; unmatched junction nucleotides: 5. The whole variable domain, filled in from reference TRBV7-3 and TRBJ2-7, reads GAGVSQTPSNKVTEKGKYVELRCDPISGHTALYWYRQSLGQGPEFLIYFQGTGAADDSGLPNDRFFAVRPEGSVSTLKIQRTERGDSAVYLCASSLGTANSYEQYFGPGTRLTVT.

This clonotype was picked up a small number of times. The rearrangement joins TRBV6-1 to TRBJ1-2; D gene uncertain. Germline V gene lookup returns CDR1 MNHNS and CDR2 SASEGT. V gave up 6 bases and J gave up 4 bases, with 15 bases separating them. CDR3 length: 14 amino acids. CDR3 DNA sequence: TGTGCCAGCAGCCGGAGTTCGGGTAGCTATGGCTACACCTTC. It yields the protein CASSRSSGSYGYTF.

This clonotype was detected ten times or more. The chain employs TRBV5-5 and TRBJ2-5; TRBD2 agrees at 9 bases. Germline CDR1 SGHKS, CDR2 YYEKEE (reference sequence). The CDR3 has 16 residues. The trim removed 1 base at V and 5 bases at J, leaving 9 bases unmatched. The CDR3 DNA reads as TGTGCCAGCAGCTTGAATTCGCGGGGGGGCGGGGAGACCCAGTACTTC. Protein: CASSLNSRGGGETQYF.

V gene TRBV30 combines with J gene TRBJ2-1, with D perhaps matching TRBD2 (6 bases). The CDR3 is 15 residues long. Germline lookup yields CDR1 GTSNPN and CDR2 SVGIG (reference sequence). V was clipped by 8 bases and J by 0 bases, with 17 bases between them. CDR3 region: CARKALGSSYNEQFF. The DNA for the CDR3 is TGTGCCCGGAAGGCCCTCGGGAGCTCCTACAATGAGCAGTTCTTC.

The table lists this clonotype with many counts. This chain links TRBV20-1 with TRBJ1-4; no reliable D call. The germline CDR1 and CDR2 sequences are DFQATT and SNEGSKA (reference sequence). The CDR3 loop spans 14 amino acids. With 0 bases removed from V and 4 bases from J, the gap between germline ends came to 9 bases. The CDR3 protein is CSARDVSLNEKLFF. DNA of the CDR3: TGCAGTGCTAGAGACGTCTCCCTTAATGAAAAACTGTTTTTT.

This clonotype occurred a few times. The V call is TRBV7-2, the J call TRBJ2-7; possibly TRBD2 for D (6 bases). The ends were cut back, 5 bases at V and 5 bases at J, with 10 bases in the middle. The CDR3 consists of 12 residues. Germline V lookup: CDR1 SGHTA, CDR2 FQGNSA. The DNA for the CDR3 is TGTGCCAGCAGCCGGGAGTGGCACGAGCAGTACTTC. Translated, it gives CASSREWHEQYF.

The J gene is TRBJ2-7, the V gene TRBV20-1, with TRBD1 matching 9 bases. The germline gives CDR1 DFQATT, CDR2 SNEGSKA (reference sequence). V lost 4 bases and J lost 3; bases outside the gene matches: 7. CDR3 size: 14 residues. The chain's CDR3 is CSAILTGGSYEQYF. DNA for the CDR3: TGCAGTGCTATACTCACAGGGGGCAGCTACGAGCAGTACTTC.

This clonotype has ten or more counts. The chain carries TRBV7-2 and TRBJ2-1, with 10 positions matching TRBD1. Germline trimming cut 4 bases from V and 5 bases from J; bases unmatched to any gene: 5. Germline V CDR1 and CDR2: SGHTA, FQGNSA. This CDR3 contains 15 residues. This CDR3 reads CASSSGQGFNNEQFF. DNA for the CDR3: TGTGCCAGCAGCTCGGGACAGGGGTTCAACAATGAGCAGTTCTTC.

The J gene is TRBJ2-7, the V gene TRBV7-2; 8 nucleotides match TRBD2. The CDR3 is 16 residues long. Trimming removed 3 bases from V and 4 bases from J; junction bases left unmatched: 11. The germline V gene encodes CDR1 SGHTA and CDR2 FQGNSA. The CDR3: CASSLDAAGGIYEQYF. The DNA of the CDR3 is TGTGCCAGCAGCTTGGATGCGGCGGGGGGAATATACGAGCAGTACTTC.

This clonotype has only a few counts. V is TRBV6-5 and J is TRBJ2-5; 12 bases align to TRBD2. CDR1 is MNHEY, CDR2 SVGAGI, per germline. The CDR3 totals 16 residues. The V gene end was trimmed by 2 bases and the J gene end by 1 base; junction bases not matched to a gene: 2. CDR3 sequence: CASSYGLAGPQETQYF. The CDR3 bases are TGTGCCAGCAGTTACGGACTAGCGGGGCCCCAAGAGACCCAGTACTTC.

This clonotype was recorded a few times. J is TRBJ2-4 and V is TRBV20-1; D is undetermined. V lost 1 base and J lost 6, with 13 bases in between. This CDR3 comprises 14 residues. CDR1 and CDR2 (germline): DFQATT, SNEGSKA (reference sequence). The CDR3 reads CSARGQRQRNIQYF. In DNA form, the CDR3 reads TGCAGTGCTAGAGGGCAGCGACAACGAAACATTCAGTACTTC.

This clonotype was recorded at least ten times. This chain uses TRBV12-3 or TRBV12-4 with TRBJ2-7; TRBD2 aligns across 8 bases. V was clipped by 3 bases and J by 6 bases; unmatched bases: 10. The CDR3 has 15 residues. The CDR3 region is CASSFERGSVLEQYF. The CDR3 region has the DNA TGTGCCAGCAGTTTCGAGCGGGGGAGTGTCCTCGAGCAGTACTTC.

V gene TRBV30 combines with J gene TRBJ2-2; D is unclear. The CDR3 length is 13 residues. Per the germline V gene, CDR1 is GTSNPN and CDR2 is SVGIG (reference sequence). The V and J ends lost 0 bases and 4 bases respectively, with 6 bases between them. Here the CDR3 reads CAWSVRGTGELFF. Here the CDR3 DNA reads TGTGCCTGGAGTGTCCGTGGCACCGGGGAGCTGTTTTTT.

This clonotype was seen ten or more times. CDR3 DNA: TGTGCCAGCAGCCTGCTTAGCCTCATGAACACTGAAGCTTTCTTT. Translating it yields CASSLLSLMNTEAFF. The rearrangement joins TRBV7-9 to TRBJ1-1; D uncertain. V shed 5 bases and J shed 0 bases, with 13 bases lying between them. Germline V gives CDR1 SEHNR, CDR2 FQNEAQ (reference sequence). This CDR3 contains 15 residues.

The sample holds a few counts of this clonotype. The CDR3 spells CASSFEGKLLYFYNEQFF. CDR3 in DNA: TGTGCCAGCAGTTTTGAGGGAAAACTCCTATATTTCTACAATGAGCAGTTCTTC. This chain uses TRBV12-3 or TRBV12-4 with TRBJ2-1; a weak D match, TRBD2 (5 bases). Deletions cut 3 bases from V and 3 bases from J, with 21 bases between. The CDR3 sequence is 18 residues long.